This T cell receptor beta chain was captured in a study of T-cell memory formation after mild COVID-19. Looking at the study overall: The two donors had largely donor-specific TCR clusters.

From 5'RACE with constant-segment primers came TCR alpha and TCR beta cDNA libraries that carried sample barcodes and UMIs. MiXCR, applied by TCRdb to the 5' RACE reads, yields one record per CDR3 protein. Seen here are 140,000 to 150,000 distinct CDR3 sequences, around 25% observed once, and the top ten hold about 24%. This clonotype was found a few times. The antigen is undetermined. The V end was cut by 4 bases, the J end by 6 bases, with 14 bases between. Germline V gene sequence: CDR1 SGHTS, CDR2 YDEGEE. This CDR3 comprises 13 residues. General observations from the study: The authors did not confirm SARS-CoV-2 specificity of second-wave clones peaking day 37. Of the contracting clones, CD4+ ones lay mainly in CM and EM, and CD8+ ones in EMRA.

The chain combines TRBV5-8 with TRBJ2-7; no reliable D call. Material: PBMCs or a T cell subset sorted from them (not recorded which). The origin of this receptor is an adult woman who had mild COVID-19 (a few samples of this study predate the infection). Cell type and time point are not known. For the CDR3, the DNA is TGTGCCAGCAGCACGCCGTGGGTGGGCGAGCAGTACTTC. Translated, it gives CASSTPWVGEQYF. The whole variable domain, remainder taken from reference TRBV5-8 and TRBJ2-7, is EAGVTQSPTHLIKTRGQQATLRCSPISGHTSVYWYQQALGLGLQFLLWYDEGEERNRGNFPPRFSGRQFPNYSSELNVNALELEDSALYLCASSTPWVGEQYFGPGTRLTVT.